This is a list of T cell receptor beta chains from one sample in a study of Graves' ophthalmopathy and Graves' hyperthyroidism. Via MiXCR, TCRdb re-called the multiplex PCR reads, giving one row per CDR3 protein. The sample lists 200,000 to 250,000 distinct CDR3 sequences, around 50% occurring once. The sequencing sample was made of peripheral blood. The receptors were gathered from an adult man with Graves' ophthalmopathy. CDR3s include the opening cysteine and the closing phenylalanine or tryptophan. The order of the fields is D gene, clone size, J gene, V gene, CDR3 DNA, CDR3 protein. The D gene is left open where the match is weak. Not every row has a clone size; where given, it reads once, few, many or a size class.

D gene: .
clone size: many
J gene: TRBJ1-2
V gene: TRBV7-2
CDR3 DNA: TGTGCCAGCAGCTTAGGGCAGACTGACGGCTACACCTTC
CDR3 protein: CASSLGQTDGYTF

D gene: .
clone size: .
J gene: TRBJ1-2
V gene: TRBV5-8
CDR3 DNA: TGTGCCAGCAGCCAAGCCGGAGACCAGAACTATGGCTACACCTTC
CDR3 protein: CASSQAGDQNYGYTF

D gene: .
clone size: .
J gene: TRBJ1-2
V gene: TRBV10-3
CDR3 DNA: TGTGCCATCAGTGAACTTGGGACCTATGGCTACACCTTC
CDR3 protein: CAISELGTYGYTF

D gene: .
clone size: .
J gene: TRBJ2-2
V gene: TRBV19
CDR3 DNA: TGTGCCAGTAGTTCAGGACTACTGGCGAACACCGGGGAGCTGTTTTTT
CDR3 protein: CASSSGLLANTGELFF

D gene: TRBD1
clone size: .
J gene: TRBJ1-2
V gene: TRBV6-5
CDR3 DNA: TGTGCCAGCAGCCCAACTGACAGGGTTAATGGCTACACCTTC
CDR3 protein: CASSPTDRVNGYTF

D gene: .
clone size: .
J gene: TRBJ1-2
V gene: TRBV7-9
CDR3 DNA: TGTGCCAGCAGTTTAAACAGCTATGGCTACACCTTC
CDR3 protein: CASSLNSYGYTF

D gene: .
clone size: .
J gene: TRBJ2-7
V gene: TRBV20-1
CDR3 DNA: TGCAGTGCGGGAAGGCCAGGGACGTGGGAGCTGTACTTC
CDR3 protein: CSAGRPGTWELYF

D gene: .
clone size: .
J gene: TRBJ2-6
V gene: TRBV5-5
CDR3 DNA: TGTGCCAGCAGCTTTCGGGGTTCTGGGGCCAACGTCCTGACTTTC
CDR3 protein: CASSFRGSGANVLTF

D gene: .
clone size: few
J gene: TRBJ1-6
V gene: TRBV25-1
CDR3 DNA: TGTGCCAGCAGTGAATATGTGGTGGGATATTCACCCCTCCACTTT
CDR3 protein: CASSEYVVGYSPLHF

D gene: .
clone size: .
J gene: TRBJ1-6
V gene: TRBV5-5
CDR3 DNA: TGTGCCAGCAGCTTGGGGGAGACCTATAATTCACCCCTCCACTTT
CDR3 protein: CASSLGETYNSPLHF

D gene: .
clone size: .
J gene: TRBJ1-2
V gene: TRBV19
CDR3 DNA: TGTGCCAGTAGTCCCGGGACAACAGCTAACTATGGCTACACCTTC
CDR3 protein: CASSPGTTANYGYTF

D gene: .
clone size: .
J gene: TRBJ1-1
V gene: TRBV20-1
CDR3 DNA: TGCAGTGCTAGAGTGGACATTAACACTGAAGCTTTCTTT
CDR3 protein: CSARVDINTEAFF

D gene: .
clone size: once
J gene: TRBJ2-2
V gene: TRBV10-2
CDR3 DNA: TGCGCCATGACTTCGGCGAACACCGGGGAGCTGTTTTTT
CDR3 protein: CAMTSANTGELFF

D gene: TRBD1
clone size: .
J gene: TRBJ1-1
V gene: TRBV11-3
CDR3 DNA: TGTGCCAGCAGCCCGGGACAGGAAGCTTTCTTT
CDR3 protein: CASSPGQEAFF

D gene: .
clone size: many
J gene: TRBJ1-1
V gene: TRBV7-6
CDR3 DNA: TGTGCCAGCAGCTTAGCGACCCAGGGTAGCACTGAAGCTTTCTTT
CDR3 protein: CASSLATQGSTEAFF

D gene: TRBD1
clone size: few
J gene: TRBJ1-6
V gene: TRBV6-5
CDR3 DNA: TGTGCCAGCAGTTCTGGGACAGGGAGGGCACCCCTCCACTTT
CDR3 protein: CASSSGTGRAPLHF

D gene: .
clone size: .
J gene: TRBJ2-7
V gene: TRBV10-3
CDR3 DNA: TGTGCCATCAGTGAGTACAGGGGAGGGGAGCAGTACTTC
CDR3 protein: CAISEYRGGEQYF

D gene: TRBD2
clone size: .
J gene: TRBJ2-7
V gene: TRBV7-2
CDR3 DNA: TGTGCCAGCAGAACTAGCGGGGGATCAGCGTACGAGCAGTACTTC
CDR3 protein: CASRTSGGSAYEQYF

D gene: .
clone size: few
J gene: TRBJ1-5
V gene: TRBV2
CDR3 DNA: TGTGCCAGCAGTCGCCTGAATAGCAATCAGCCCCAGCATTTT
CDR3 protein: CASSRLNSNQPQHF

D gene: .
clone size: once
J gene: TRBJ1-2
V gene: TRBV15
CDR3 DNA: TGTGCCACCAGCGCAGGGACGGCAGCAAACTATGGCTACACCTTC
CDR3 protein: CATSAGTAANYGYTF

D gene: .
clone size: once
J gene: TRBJ1-1
V gene: TRBV2
CDR3 DNA: TGTGCCAGCAGTGAACCTGGACTGGATTACACTGAAGCTTTCTTT
CDR3 protein: CASSEPGLDYTEAFF

D gene: .
clone size: .
J gene: TRBJ2-6
V gene: TRBV5-1
CDR3 DNA: TGCGCCAGCAAGGCGGGCTTAGGGGCCAACGTCCTGACTTTC
CDR3 protein: CASKAGLGANVLTF

D gene: TRBD1
clone size: .
J gene: TRBJ2-7
V gene: TRBV5-1
CDR3 DNA: TGCGCCAGCAGCTTGGGGGACAGGGGCTACGAGCAGTACTTC
CDR3 protein: CASSLGDRGYEQYF

D gene: .
clone size: few
J gene: TRBJ1-2
V gene: TRBV10-3
CDR3 DNA: TGTGCCATCAGTGAGTCGGGCAGCTTATATGGCTACACCTTC
CDR3 protein: CAISESGSLYGYTF

D gene: .
clone size: .
J gene: TRBJ1-3
V gene: TRBV3-1
CDR3 DNA: TGTGCCAGCAGCCAAGAAGGTTCTTCTGGAAACACCATATATTTT
CDR3 protein: CASSQEGSSGNTIYF

D gene: .
clone size: .
J gene: TRBJ2-1
V gene: TRBV7-2
CDR3 DNA: TGTGCCAGCAGCTTAGCGGGAGTTGAGCAGTTCTTC
CDR3 protein: CASSLAGVEQFF

D gene: .
clone size: .
J gene: TRBJ1-4
V gene: TRBV15
CDR3 DNA: TGTGCCACCAGCGTTCGTACAGGAGAAAAACTGTTTTTT
CDR3 protein: CATSVRTGEKLFF

D gene: .
clone size: .
J gene: TRBJ1-5
V gene: TRBV7-3
CDR3 DNA: TGTGCCAGCAGCCAGACGGTGGATCAGCCCCAGCATTTT
CDR3 protein: CASSQTVDQPQHF

D gene: .
clone size: many
J gene: TRBJ2-6
V gene: TRBV2
CDR3 DNA: TGTGCCAGCAGTACGACCTCTGGGGCCAACGTCCTGACTTTC
CDR3 protein: CASSTTSGANVLTF

D gene: .
clone size: few
J gene: TRBJ1-1
V gene: TRBV29-1
CDR3 DNA: TGCAGCGTTGAAGCTTGGCTGAATACGGACACTGAAGCTTTCTTT
CDR3 protein: CSVEAWLNTDTEAFF

D gene: TRBD1
clone size: .
J gene: TRBJ2-7
V gene: TRBV28
CDR3 DNA: TGTGCCAGCAGCCTAACCGGGACAGGCCCGTTTGAGCAGTACTTC
CDR3 protein: CASSLTGTGPFEQYF

D gene: .
clone size: .
J gene: TRBJ1-2
V gene: TRBV5-1
CDR3 DNA: TGCGCCAGCAGCTCTCAACAGGGAAACTATGGCTACACCTTC
CDR3 protein: CASSSQQGNYGYTF

D gene: TRBD1
clone size: .
J gene: TRBJ2-7
V gene: TRBV7-3
CDR3 DNA: TGTGCCAGCTCACTAACTGCCGGGACAGGGGGCCAAGCCTACGAGCAGTACTTC
CDR3 protein: CASSLTAGTGGQAYEQYF

D gene: .
clone size: few
J gene: TRBJ1-5
V gene: TRBV12-3/TRBV12-4
CDR3 DNA: TGTGCTAGTCCCTTTGCAGGTCATCAGCCCCAGCATTTT
CDR3 protein: CASPFAGHQPQHF

D gene: TRBD1
clone size: .
J gene: TRBJ1-1
V gene: TRBV10-3
CDR3 DNA: TGTGCCATCACCCCCCGACAGGGACGGGACACTGAAGCTTTCTTT
CDR3 protein: CAITPRQGRDTEAFF

D gene: .
clone size: .
J gene: TRBJ1-2
V gene: TRBV2
CDR3 DNA: TGTGCCAGCCAGAGTGGGTCTAACTATGGCTACACCTTC
CDR3 protein: CASQSGSNYGYTF

D gene: .
clone size: .
J gene: TRBJ1-5
V gene: TRBV19
CDR3 DNA: TGTGCCAGTTCACGTACCAGGGAACTGAGTGGACCCCAGCATTTT
CDR3 protein: CASSRTRELSGPQHF

D gene: .
clone size: few
J gene: TRBJ2-2
V gene: TRBV19
CDR3 DNA: TGTGCCAGTAGTCTAGTAAACTTGAACACCGGGGAGCTGTTTTTT
CDR3 protein: CASSLVNLNTGELFF

D gene: .
clone size: .
J gene: TRBJ2-7
V gene: TRBV20-1
CDR3 DNA: TGCAGTGCTTATGAGCGGACCAGCGGAACCTACGAGCAGTACTTC
CDR3 protein: CSAYERTSGTYEQYF

D gene: TRBD2
clone size: few
J gene: TRBJ2-2
V gene: TRBV10-3
CDR3 DNA: TGTGCCATCAGTGATCCCGCGGGAGGGCCGTCCGGGGAGCTGTTTTTT
CDR3 protein: CAISDPAGGPSGELFF

D gene: .
clone size: few
J gene: TRBJ2-2
V gene: TRBV20-1
CDR3 DNA: TGCAGTGCTAGAGAACCGTACACCGGGGAGCTGTTTTTT
CDR3 protein: CSAREPYTGELFF